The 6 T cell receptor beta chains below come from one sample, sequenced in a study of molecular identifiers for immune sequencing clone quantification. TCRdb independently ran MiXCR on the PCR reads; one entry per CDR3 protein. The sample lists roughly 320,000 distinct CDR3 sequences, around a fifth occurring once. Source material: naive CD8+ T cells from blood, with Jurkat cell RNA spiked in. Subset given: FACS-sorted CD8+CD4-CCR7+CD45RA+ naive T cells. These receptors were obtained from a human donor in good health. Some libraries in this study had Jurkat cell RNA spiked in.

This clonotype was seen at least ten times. CDR3 nucleotide sequence: TGTGCCAGCAGCTTTAGACAGGGGCTAACGGGGGAGCTGTTTTTT. As protein: CASSFRQGLTGELFF. V and J are TRBV7-9 and TRBJ2-2; 8 nucleotides align to TRBD1. V trimming: 3 bases; J trimming: 8 bases; junction bases outside the gene matches: 8. The CDR3 is made up of 15 amino acids. Germline lookup yields CDR1 SEHNR and CDR2 FQNEAQ (reference sequence). The full variable domain, its missing parts supplied by reference TRBV7-9 and TRBJ2-2, is DTGVSQNPRHKITKRGQNVTFRCDPISEHNRLYWYRQTLGQGPEFLTYFQNEAQLEKSRLLSDRFSAERPKGSFSTLEIQRTEQGDSAMYLCASSFRQGLTGELFFGEGSRLTVL.

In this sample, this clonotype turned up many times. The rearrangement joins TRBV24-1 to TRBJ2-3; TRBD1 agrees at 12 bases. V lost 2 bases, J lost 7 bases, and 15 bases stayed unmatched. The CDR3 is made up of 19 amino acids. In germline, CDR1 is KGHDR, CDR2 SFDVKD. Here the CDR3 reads CATSDWGTGGDSRSHTQYF. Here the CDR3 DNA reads TGTGCCACCAGTGATTGGGGGACAGGGGGCGACAGTAGAAGTCATACGCAGTATTTT.

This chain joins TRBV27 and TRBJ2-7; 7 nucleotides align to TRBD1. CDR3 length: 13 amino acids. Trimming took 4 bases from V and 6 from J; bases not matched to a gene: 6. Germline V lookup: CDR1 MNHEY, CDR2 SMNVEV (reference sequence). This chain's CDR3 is CASSWTGTCEQYF. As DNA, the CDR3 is TGTGCCAGCAGTTGGACAGGTACCTGCGAGCAGTACTTC.

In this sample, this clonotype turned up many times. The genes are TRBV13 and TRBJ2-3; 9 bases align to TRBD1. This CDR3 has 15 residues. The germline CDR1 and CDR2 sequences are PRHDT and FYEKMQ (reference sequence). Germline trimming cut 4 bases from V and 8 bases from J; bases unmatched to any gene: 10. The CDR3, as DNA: TGTGCCAGCAGCTCGACCGGGACAGGGTACGTTACGCAGTATTTT. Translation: CASSSTGTGYVTQYF.

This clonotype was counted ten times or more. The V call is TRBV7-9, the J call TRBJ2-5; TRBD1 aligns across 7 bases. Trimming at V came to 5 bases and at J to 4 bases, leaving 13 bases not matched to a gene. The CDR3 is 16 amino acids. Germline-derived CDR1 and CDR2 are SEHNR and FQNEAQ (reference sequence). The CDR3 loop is CASSELQGSVGETQYF. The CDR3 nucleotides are TGTGCCAGCAGCGAACTACAGGGGTCGGTTGGAGAGACCCAGTACTTC.

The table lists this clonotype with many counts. The CDR3 DNA reads as TGTGCCAGCAGCTCCGGGACTGTATTTTCTGGGGCCAACGTCCTGACTTTC. Translating gives CASSSGTVFSGANVLTF. The chain carries TRBV7-9 and TRBJ2-6, with D tentatively TRBD2 (6 bases). The germline V gene encodes CDR1 SEHNR and CDR2 FQNEAQ (reference sequence). Trimming cost V 4 bases and J 1 base, with 14 bases left between them. This CDR3 contains 17 residues.